The 15 T cell receptor beta chains reported below all come from one sample, sequenced in a study of preoperative IRX-2 immunotherapy in early breast cancer. Method: immunoSEQ multiplex PCR; TCRdb's copy keeps in-frame clones and lacks some. The sample consists of 24,000 or so clones, more than 65% of them appearing once. Documented treatment: preoperative locoregional IRX-2 cytokine immunotherapy. This sample comprised lymph node tissue, obtained before IRX-2 immunotherapy. These receptors were taken from a human donor with breast cancer.

The chain recombines TRBV11-3 with TRBJ1-2; D is unclear. This CDR3 region has 14 residues. V gave up 0 bases and J gave up 6 bases, with 11 bases separating them. Germline V gene data show CDR1 as SGHNT and CDR2 as YENEEA. CDR3 in amino acids: CASSLDARVHGYTF. CDR3 DNA sequence: TGTGCCAGCAGCTTAGACGCCCGGGTTCATGGCTACACCTTC.

V usage is TRBV7-1 and J usage is TRBJ1-2; weak D call: TRBD1 (6 bases). TRBV7-1 is reported as an ORF; its role is uncertain. CDR3 length equals 13 residues. V lost 5 bases, J lost 2 bases, and 9 bases lay in between. This CDR3 is CASSVGTNYGYTF. CDR3 in DNA: TGTGCCAGCAGCGTGGGGACAAACTATGGCTACACCTTC.

V is TRBV6-8 and J is TRBJ2-1; no clear D gene. CDR1 is MNHGY, CDR2 SAAAGT, per germline. The CDR3 totals 14 residues. With 8 bases removed from V and 3 bases from J, the gap between germline ends came to 14 bases. CDR3 loop: CASSPAWVYNEQFF. The CDR3 nucleotides are TGTGCCAGCTCGCCTGCATGGGTCTACAATGAGCAGTTCTTC.

Only a few counts were recorded for this clone. This chain uses TRBV6-8 with TRBJ1-3; the match to TRBD1 covers 7 bases. V was pared by 5 bases and J by 2 bases, with 9 bases of the junction left unmatched. Per the germline V gene, CDR1 is MNHGY and CDR2 is SAAAGT. The CDR3 consists of 16 residues. The CDR3 is CASSPQGTEAGNTIYF. For the CDR3, the DNA is TGTGCCAGCAGTCCCCAGGGGACAGAGGCTGGAAACACCATATATTTT.

This clone has more than one count but fewer than ten. V gene TRBV11-3 combines with J gene TRBJ1-1, with a tentative D call TRBD1 (5 bases). Looked up from germline, CDR1 is SGHNT and CDR2 is YENEEA. Between the trimmed V and J ends, which lost 5 bases and 3 bases, there was a span of 16 bases. The CDR3 consists of 15 residues. In DNA form, the CDR3 reads TGTGCCAGCAGCCCTTCCGGGGCCGCAGACACTGAAGCTTTCTTT. This translates into CASSPSGAADTEAFF.

V and J are TRBV18 and TRBJ2-1, with TRBD2 as a possible D gene (6 bases). Looked up from germline, CDR1 is KGHSH and CDR2 is LQKENI. Trimming took off 3 bases at V and 6 bases at J, with 12 bases between the two ends. The CDR3 runs 14 residues. CDR3 coding DNA: TGTGCCAGCTCACCTTCTGGGACTGGCAATGAGCAGTTCTTC. Protein product: CASSPSGTGNEQFF.

The chain combines TRBV5-1 with TRBJ1-2, with 10 nucleotides matching TRBD1. Per the germline V gene, CDR1 is SGHRS and CDR2 is YFSETQ. J gave up 2 bases and V 2 bases, and 9 bases lay outside the gene matches. This CDR3 spans 17 amino acids. In DNA, the CDR3 is TGCGCCAGCAGCTTCTCTCACCCGGGACAGGGGAACTATGGCTACACCTTC. It yields the protein CASSFSHPGQGNYGYTF.

The sample holds one count of this clone. The V and J genes are TRBV19 and TRBJ1-5, with 7 bases matching TRBD1. The CDR3 consists of 13 residues. The V gene end was trimmed by 6 bases and the J gene end by 4 bases; junction bases not matched to a gene: 3. Germline CDR1 and CDR2: LNHDA and SQIVND (reference sequence). Here the CDR3 reads CASRGQANQPQHF. The DNA for the CDR3 is TGTGCCAGTAGAGGACAGGCTAATCAGCCCCAGCATTTT.

Here the CDR3 reads CASSLNLAGGSYEQYF. As DNA, the CDR3 is TGTGCCAGCAGCTTAAATTTGGCAGGGGGCTCCTACGAGCAGTACTTC. This chain connects TRBV7-6 to TRBJ2-7, with TRBD1 matching over 7 bases. The J segment lost 0 bases and the V segment lost 2 bases, leaving 7 bases of the junction unmatched. The germline V gene has CDR1 SGHVS and CDR2 FNYEAQ. The CDR3 sequence is 16 residues long. Based on the CDR3 plus reference TRBV7-6 and TRBJ2-7, the full variable domain is GAGVSQSPRYKVTKRGQDVALRCDPISGHVSLYWYRQALGQGPEFLTYFNYEAQQDKSGLPNDRFSAERPEGSISTLTIQRTEQRDSAMYRCASSLNLAGGSYEQYFGPGTRLTVT.

The chain links TRBV28 to TRBJ1-1; no definite D call. Germline CDR1 MDHEN, CDR2 SYDVKM. This CDR3 is 13 amino acids long. V lost 6 bases, J lost 3 bases, and 11 bases lay in between. This chain's CDR3 is CASSSAGYTEAFF. CDR3 DNA sequence: TGTGCCAGCAGCTCGGCGGGCTACACTGAAGCTTTCTTT.

The chain links TRBV28 to TRBJ1-5; possibly TRBD1 for D (5 bases). This CDR3 spans 16 amino acids. V was clipped by 6 bases and J by 3 bases, with 18 bases between them. Germline V CDR1 and CDR2: MDHEN, SYDVKM. The DNA of the CDR3 is TGTGCCAGCAGAGAACTCCGGGGCCCTAACAATCAGCCCCAGCATTTT. Amino acids: CASRELRGPNNQPQHF.

The genes are TRBV11-3 and TRBJ1-2, with a possible D match to TRBD1 (5 bases). The CDR3 sequence is 15 residues long. Germline V gene lookup returns CDR1 SGHNT and CDR2 YENEEA. Deletions cut 0 bases from V and 1 base from J, with 9 bases between. The CDR3 reads CASSLELGVNYGYTF. Here the CDR3 DNA reads TGTGCCAGCAGCTTAGAGCTGGGGGTTAACTATGGCTACACCTTC.

The rearrangement uses TRBV6-8 and TRBJ1-2; unclear D gene. The CDR3 is made up of 14 amino acids. CDR1 MNHGY and CDR2 SAAAGT come from the germline V gene. V lost 2 bases to trimming and J lost 0 bases, with 7 bases between them. In nucleotides, the CDR3 is TGTGCCAGCAGTTACCGCAGAGCTAACTATGGCTACACCTTC. As protein: CASSYRRANYGYTF.

The CDR3 reads CASSLESTGELFF. The CDR3 region has the DNA TGTGCCAGCAGCTTAGAGTCCACCGGGGAGCTGTTTTTT. The chain links TRBV7-8 to TRBJ2-2; D call uncertain. The CDR3 consists of 13 residues. Between the trimmed V and J ends, which lost 1 base and 4 bases, there was a span of 4 bases. Germline V gene data show CDR1 as SGHVS and CDR2 as FQNEAQ.

The sample holds one count of this clone. The V call is TRBV10-3, the J call TRBJ1-1; D gene unclear. Trimming cost V 2 bases and J 1 base, with 17 bases left between them. Germline CDR1 ENHRY, CDR2 SYGVKD. CDR3 length: 17 amino acids. CDR3 in DNA: TGTGCCATCAGTGAGGCTATCCGAACACTGGCGAACACTGAAGCTTTCTTT. Its translation: CAISEAIRTLANTEAFF.